This passage covers 22 T cell receptor beta chains from one sample sequenced in a study of cytomegalovirus exposure and HLA in healthy donors. PCR was performed using 60 Vbeta and 13 Jbeta primers. Sequencing was performed with immunoSEQ multiplex PCR; in TCRdb, only in-frame clones are kept and a portion is missing. Among 60,000 to 65,000 clones listed, around 87% were seen once. The sample consisted of PBMCs. The receptors shown here come from a man between 18 and 29 years old in good health and CMV-seronegative.

The CDR3 DNA follows: TGTGCCAGCAGCTTCTCTGGCAGCGGGGGCCCTAGCTCCTACGAGCAGTACTTC. It codes for CASSFSGSGGPSSYEQYF. The chain combines TRBV5-6 with TRBJ2-7, with 8 bases aligning to TRBD2. Unmatched junction bases numbered 13, after V lost 2 bases and J lost 0 bases. Germline loops: CDR1 SGHDT, CDR2 YYEEEE. The CDR3 runs to 18 residues.

V gene TRBV30 combines with J gene TRBJ2-1, with D tentatively TRBD1 (5 bases). The CDR3 extends over 16 amino acids. The germline V and J ends were trimmed by 0 bases and 2 bases, with 14 bases remaining between them. CDR1 is GTSNPN and CDR2 is SVGIG in the germline V gene (reference sequence). In nucleotides, the CDR3 is TGTGCCTGGAGTGTACTATCAGGGCTCCCCTACAATGAGCAGTTCTTC. This codes for CAWSVLSGLPYNEQFF.

The rearrangement links TRBV4-2 to TRBJ2-7; 10 bases fit TRBD2. Losses at the gene ends were 1 base for V and 2 bases for J; bases not matched to a gene: 5. Germline V lookup: CDR1 LGHNA, CDR2 YNFKEQ. This CDR3 contains 16 residues. The CDR3 is CASSQGVSGGAYEQYF. CDR3 sequence (DNA): TGTGCCAGCAGCCAAGGAGTGAGCGGGGGGGCCTACGAGCAGTACTTC.

The chain carries TRBV7-3 and TRBJ2-2; possible D gene TRBD2, 6 bases. The V gene's germline CDR1 is SGHTA and CDR2 FQGTGA. The ends were cut back, 4 bases at V and 6 bases at J, with 9 bases in the middle. The CDR3 runs 13 residues. For the CDR3, the DNA is TGTGCCAGCAGCTGGGACTTCCCCGGGGAGCTGTTTTTT. Residues: CASSWDFPGELFF.

This rearrangement joins TRBV2 to TRBJ2-2, with TRBD1 matching over 8 bases. The CDR3 totals 16 residues. CDR1 and CDR2 (germline): SNHLY, FYNNEI. J lost 5 bases, V lost 6 bases, and 11 bases had no gene match. In DNA form, the CDR3 reads TGTGCCAGCAGCGCTTTGACAGGGGTTGAAACCGGGGAGCTGTTTTTT. Protein: CASSALTGVETGELFF.

The J gene is TRBJ2-7, the V gene TRBV11-1, with 7 bases matching TRBD1. V shed 5 bases and J 2 bases; nucleotides not matched to a gene: 9. The length of the CDR3 is 15 residues. Germline CDR1 and CDR2: SGHAT and FQDESV (reference sequence). CDR3 bases: TGTGCCAGCAGCGAAAGGGGGCAGGCCGCCTACGAGCAGTACTTC. Encoded protein: CASSERGQAAYEQYF. Variable domain in full (rest from reference TRBV11-1 and TRBJ2-7): EAEVAQSPRYKITEKSQAVAFWCDPISGHATLYWYRQILGQGPELLVQFQDESVVDDSQLPKDRFSAERLKGVDSTLKIQPAELGDSAMYLCASSERGQAAYEQYFGPGTRLTVT.

CDR3 sequence reads: CASSWGPAYNEQFF. The CDR3 DNA follows: TGCGCCAGCAGCTGGGGGCCTGCCTACAATGAGCAGTTCTTC. The chain has TRBV5-1 and TRBJ2-1; perhaps TRBD1 as D (6 bases). Germline assignment: CDR1 SGHRS and CDR2 YFSETQ. The CDR3 is made up of 14 amino acids. Trimming left V 3 bases short and J 2 bases short, with 9 bases between.

The V and J genes are TRBV6-1 and TRBJ2-2; TRBD1 might be the D (5 bases). Germline V gene data show CDR1 as MNHNS and CDR2 as SASEGT. The CDR3 consists of 15 residues. Trimming took off 8 bases at V and 0 bases at J, with 13 bases between the two ends. CDR3 amino acids: CASQVGAANTGELFF. CDR3 coding DNA: TGTGCCAGCCAGGTAGGGGCTGCGAACACCGGGGAGCTGTTTTTT.

The J gene is TRBJ2-7, the V gene TRBV7-3; 7 positions match TRBD1. From germline, CDR1 is SGHTA and CDR2 FQGTGA. There are 12 residues in the CDR3. V was pared by 5 bases and J by 5 bases, with 3 bases of the junction left unmatched. This CDR3 reads CASSPDRDEQYF. The CDR3 DNA is TGTGCCAGCAGCCCAGACAGGGACGAGCAGTACTTC.

The V and J genes are TRBV10-1 and TRBJ1-4, with D perhaps matching TRBD1 (5 bases). CDR3 length: 13 amino acids. V dropped 5 bases and J dropped 5 bases, with 9 bases sitting between them. Germline values: CDR1 WNHNN, CDR2 SYGVQD (reference sequence). In nucleotides, the CDR3 is TGCGCCAGCAGTAGGGAGGGGAATGAAAAACTGTTTTTT. Its translation: CASSREGNEKLFF.

The chain carries TRBV18 and TRBJ2-7; D is uncertain. The CDR3 runs to 11 residues. The V gene's germline CDR1 is KGHSH and CDR2 LQKENI. V was clipped by 4 bases and J by 4 bases, with 5 bases between them. CDR3: CASSLGYEQYF. For the CDR3, the DNA is TGTGCCAGCTCACTCGGTTACGAGCAGTACTTC. The full variable domain, completed using reference TRBV18 and TRBJ2-7, is NAGVMQNPRHLVRRRGQEARLRCSPMKGHSHVYWYRQLPEEGLKFMVYLQKENIIDESGMPKERFSAEFPKEGPSILRIQQVVRGDSAAYFCASSLGYEQYFGPGTRLTVT.

This clone was seen just once. CDR3 amino acids: CAIARDRDNSPLHF. The CDR3 bases are TGTGCCATCGCCCGGGACAGAGATAATTCACCCCTCCACTTT. This sequence joins TRBV10-3 and TRBJ1-6; 7 positions match TRBD1. The germline gives CDR1 ENHRY, CDR2 SYGVKD. V gave up 8 bases and J gave up 5 bases; unmatched junction bases: 6. The CDR3 runs to 14 residues.

The chain is built from TRBV6-1 and TRBJ2-7, with D perhaps matching TRBD2 (5 bases). CDR3 size: 14 residues. V was trimmed by 5 bases and J by 3 bases, leaving 14 bases between them. The germline gives CDR1 MNHNS, CDR2 SASEGT. CDR3 DNA sequence: TGTGCCAGCAGTACCGATGCGGGTAACTACGAGCAGTACTTC. This codes for CASSTDAGNYEQYF.

This clone was recorded once. The chain employs TRBV9 and TRBJ2-7; 8 nucleotides line up with TRBD2. Germline-derived CDR1 and CDR2 are SGDLS and YYNGEE. CDR3 length: 15 residues. V was clipped by 0 bases and J by 2 bases; unmatched bases: 4. CDR3 loop: CASSVGGGTAYEQYF. CDR3 bases: TGTGCCAGCAGCGTAGGCGGGGGGACCGCCTACGAGCAGTACTTC. Full variable domain (rest looked up from reference TRBV9 and TRBJ2-7): DSGVTQTPKHLITATGQRVTLRCSPRSGDLSVYWYQQSLDQGLQFLIQYYNGEERAKGNILERFSAQQFPDLHSELNLSSLELGDSALYFCASSVGGGTAYEQYFGPGTRLTVT.

This clone has only a few counts. V gene TRBV5-5 combines with J gene TRBJ1-6; the D is unclear. This CDR3 comprises 13 residues. Trimming took 5 bases from V and 7 from J, leaving 10 bases between them. Germline V gene lookup returns CDR1 SGHKS and CDR2 YYEKEE (reference sequence). The CDR3 loop is CASRYDGNSPLHF. CDR3 sequence (DNA): TGTGCCAGCAGGTATGACGGGAATTCACCCCTCCACTTT. The variable domain in full, completed from reference TRBV5-5 and TRBJ1-6, reads DAGVTQSPTHLIKTRGQQVTLRCSPISGHKSVSWYQQVLGQGPQFIFQYYEKEERGRGNFPDRFSARQFPNYSSELNVNALLLGDSALYLCASRYDGNSPLHFGNGTRLTVT.

The chain uses TRBV18 and TRBJ1-2; 7 bases map to TRBD1. This CDR3 contains 15 residues. The V and J ends lost 3 bases and 4 bases, in that order; junction bases with no gene match: 8. In germline, CDR1 is KGHSH, CDR2 LQKENI. The CDR3 DNA sequence: TGTGCCAGCTCACCCCGGACAGGAGGGACCTATGGCTACACCTTC. It codes for CASSPRTGGTYGYTF.

The CDR3 DNA is TGTGCCAGCAGCTTAGGACATAACATGAACACTGAAGCTTTCTTT. It yields the protein CASSLGHNMNTEAFF. The V gene is TRBV7-6, the J gene TRBJ1-1; D is unresolved. CDR3 length: 15 amino acids. From germline, CDR1 is SGHVS and CDR2 FNYEAQ. Trimming shortened V by 1 base and J by 0 bases, and 9 bases separated the two germline ends.

The rearrangement uses TRBV19 and TRBJ1-1; 7 bases line up with TRBD1. In germline, CDR1 is LNHDA, CDR2 SQIVND (reference sequence). CDR3 size: 13 residues. J was trimmed by 4 bases and V by 6 bases; bases with no gene match: 5. The CDR3 sequence: CASSTTGFTEAFF. CDR3 nucleotide sequence: TGTGCCAGTAGCACGACAGGGTTCACTGAAGCTTTCTTT.

The chain couples TRBV18 to TRBJ1-1, with TRBD1 identical over 12 bases. In germline, CDR1 is KGHSH, CDR2 LQKENI. Germline trimming cut 3 bases from V and 4 bases from J; bases unmatched to any gene: 0. This CDR3 has 14 residues. The CDR3 is CASSPGQGATEAFF. The CDR3 nucleotides read TGTGCCAGCTCACCGGGACAGGGGGCCACTGAAGCTTTCTTT.

The chain uses TRBV27 and TRBJ1-4; D not resolved. V lost 8 bases to trimming and J lost 6 bases, with 13 bases between them. From germline, CDR1 is MNHEY and CDR2 SMNVEV (reference sequence). The CDR3 consists of 13 residues. CDR3 residues: CASSTGRDEKLFF. In nucleotides, the CDR3 is TGTGCCAGCTCGACGGGGAGGGATGAAAAACTGTTTTTT.

This chain connects TRBV5-6 to TRBJ2-5; D perhaps matches TRBD2 (6 bases). The CDR3 is 14 residues long. Trimming shortened V by 0 bases and J by 1 base, and 7 bases separated the two germline ends. Germline V CDR1 and CDR2: SGHDT, YYEEEE. CDR3 sequence: CASSLAGVQETQYF. CDR3 DNA sequence: TGTGCCAGCAGCTTGGCGGGGGTCCAAGAGACCCAGTACTTC.

The chain links TRBV11-2 to TRBJ2-7; D remains ambiguous. Per germline, CDR1 SGHAT and CDR2 FQNNGV. The V end was cut by 1 base, the J end by 2 bases, with 3 bases between. The length of the CDR3 is 12 residues. The CDR3 DNA reads TGTGCCAGCAGCTTAGCAGCCTACGAGCAGTACTTC. This codes for CASSLAAYEQYF.